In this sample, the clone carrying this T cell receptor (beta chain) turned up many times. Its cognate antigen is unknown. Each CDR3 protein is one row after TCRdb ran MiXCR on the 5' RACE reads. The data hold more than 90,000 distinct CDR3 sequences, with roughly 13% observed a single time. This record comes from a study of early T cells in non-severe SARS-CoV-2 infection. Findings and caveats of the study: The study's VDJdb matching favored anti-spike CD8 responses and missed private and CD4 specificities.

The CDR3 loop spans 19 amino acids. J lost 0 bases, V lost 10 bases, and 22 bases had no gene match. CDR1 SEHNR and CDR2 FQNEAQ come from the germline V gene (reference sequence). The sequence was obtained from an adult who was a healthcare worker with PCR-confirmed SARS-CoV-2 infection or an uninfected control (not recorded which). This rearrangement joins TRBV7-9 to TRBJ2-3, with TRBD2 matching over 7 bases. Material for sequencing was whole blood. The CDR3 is CATALIYGTTPTSTDTQYF. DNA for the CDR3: TGTGCCACCGCCCTAATCTACGGGACTACTCCTACTAGCACAGATACGCAGTATTTT.